This TCR beta chain originates from a study of CD8+CD57+ T cells in acquired aplastic anemia. Genomic DNA, the template, was used for profiling of the TCR beta VDJ and CDR3. Each CDR3 protein is one row after TCRdb ran MiXCR on the reads. The sample carries approximately 150,000 distinct CDR3 sequences, about 45% recorded once. General observations from the study: Patients and controls turned out to have twenty-nine CD8+ CDR3 sequences in common.

In its sample, this clonotype was seen many times. The antigen is not known. Patients selected for sequencing had displayed CD8+CD57+ cell expansion by flow cytometry. There was no therapy given to any patient before the blood sampling took place. Germline CDR1 and CDR2: MNHNS and SASEGT. CDR3 length: 13 residues. Trimming shortened V by 7 bases and J by 4 bases, and 13 bases separated the two germline ends. The sequenced sample consisted of sorted CD4+, CD8+, or CD8+CD57+ T cells (not recorded which) from PBMCs. This rearrangement joins TRBV6-1 to TRBJ1-1; D is unclear. This sequence originates from a human donor with aplastic anemia. This CDR3 is CASIKTESTEAFF. CDR3 sequence (DNA): TGTGCCAGCATAAAGACCGAGAGCACTGAAGCTTTCTTT.